These T cell receptor beta chains were read from a single sample in a study of radiotherapy plus CTLA-4 blockade in lung cancer. TCRdb's copy holds only in-frame clones and misses some; the assay was immunoSEQ multiplex PCR. There are tens of thousands of clones in the sample; approximately 78% occur only once, and 7.5% lies in the top ten. The source was peripheral blood, collected from a patient treated with radiotherapy plus ipilimumab. These receptors originate from a human donor with non-small cell lung cancer who had stable disease on radiotherapy plus ipilimumab. The CDR3 runs from the conserved cysteine through the conserved F or W. Fields, in order: J gene, clone size, D gene, V gene, CDR3 DNA, CDR3 protein. D genes are given only for firm matches. The size of a clone is reported for some rows only, either as once, few or many, or as a class for expanded clones.

j_call: TRBJ1-6; clone_size: NA; d_call: NA; v_call: TRBV14; cdr3_nt: TGTGCCAGCAGCCAAGAGTCCCATAATTCACCCCTCCACTTT; cdr3_aa: CASSQESHNSPLHF
j_call: TRBJ2-5; clone_size: NA; d_call: NA; v_call: TRBV15; cdr3_nt: TGTGCCACCAGCAGAGAAGTTAACACAAATCAAGAGACCCAGTACTTC; cdr3_aa: CATSREVNTNQETQYF
j_call: TRBJ1-6; clone_size: NA; d_call: NA; v_call: TRBV18; cdr3_nt: TGTGCCAGCTCACCACCGGCGTCGGGAAATTCACCCCTCCACTTT; cdr3_aa: CASSPPASGNSPLHF
j_call: TRBJ2-3; clone_size: NA; d_call: TRBD2; v_call: TRBV5-1; cdr3_nt: TGCGCCAGCAGCGACACCGGGACTACCACAGATACGCAGTATTTT; cdr3_aa: CASSDTGTTTDTQYF
j_call: TRBJ2-5; clone_size: NA; d_call: NA; v_call: TRBV18; cdr3_nt: TGTGCCAGCTCACCACTGGGGCAAGAGACCCAGTACTTC; cdr3_aa: CASSPLGQETQYF
j_call: TRBJ1-1; clone_size: NA; d_call: NA; v_call: TRBV29-1; cdr3_nt: TGCAGCGTCACCCATCCCAGGGCATTGAACACTGAAGCTTTCTTT; cdr3_aa: CSVTHPRALNTEAFF
j_call: TRBJ1-2; clone_size: NA; d_call: NA; v_call: TRBV6-9; cdr3_nt: TGTGCCAGCAGTTTAGTAGGCGGGCGCTATGGCTACACCTTC; cdr3_aa: CASSLVGGRYGYTF
j_call: TRBJ2-3; clone_size: NA; d_call: NA; v_call: TRBV6-1; cdr3_nt: TGTGCCAGTACGTTACGGACCCGCACAGATACGCAGTATTTT; cdr3_aa: CASTLRTRTDTQYF
j_call: TRBJ1-1; clone_size: few; d_call: NA; v_call: TRBV19; cdr3_nt: TGTGCCAGTACTCCTCTAAGACAGAAGGCAACTGAAGCTTTCTTT; cdr3_aa: CASTPLRQKATEAFF
j_call: TRBJ1-3; clone_size: NA; d_call: NA; v_call: TRBV6-1; cdr3_nt: TGTGCCAGCAGTGAGGCAGGATCGGGAAACACCATATATTTT; cdr3_aa: CASSEAGSGNTIYF
j_call: TRBJ2-3; clone_size: NA; d_call: NA; v_call: TRBV4-1; cdr3_nt: TGCGCCAGCAGCCAAGATCAATCCGGGGCGCAAGTAGATACGCAGTATTTT; cdr3_aa: CASSQDQSGAQVDTQYF
j_call: TRBJ1-4; clone_size: once; d_call: NA; v_call: TRBV13; cdr3_nt: TGTGCCAGCAGCGGAAACATTAAACTGTTTTTT; cdr3_aa: CASSGNIKLFF
j_call: TRBJ2-1; clone_size: NA; d_call: NA; v_call: TRBV6-6; cdr3_nt: TGTGCCAGCAGTCCTCGCCGAGGGTCCGATGAGCAGTTCTTC; cdr3_aa: CASSPRRGSDEQFF
j_call: TRBJ1-3; clone_size: NA; d_call: NA; v_call: TRBV27; cdr3_nt: TGTGCCAGCAGTCCACGGGACCTCATCTCTGGAAACACCATATATTTT; cdr3_aa: CASSPRDLISGNTIYF
j_call: TRBJ1-2; clone_size: NA; d_call: NA; v_call: TRBV7-3; cdr3_nt: TGTGCCAGCAGTCCGGGCCCAGGGATAGCCGACTTCGATGGCTACACCTTC; cdr3_aa: CASSPGPGIADFDGYTF
j_call: TRBJ1-1; clone_size: NA; d_call: TRBD1; v_call: TRBV29-1; cdr3_nt: TGCAGCGGACAGGGGAATACTGAAGCTTTCTTT; cdr3_aa: CSGQGNTEAFF
j_call: TRBJ1-6; clone_size: NA; d_call: NA; v_call: TRBV7-2; cdr3_nt: TGTGCCAGCAGCTTAGCCACAGGAAATTCACCCCTCCACTTT; cdr3_aa: CASSLATGNSPLHF
j_call: TRBJ1-4; clone_size: NA; d_call: NA; v_call: TRBV9; cdr3_nt: TGTGCCAGCAGCCTACAGGGAGGATATGAAAAACTGTTTTTT; cdr3_aa: CASSLQGGYEKLFF
j_call: TRBJ1-1; clone_size: NA; d_call: NA; v_call: TRBV5-5; cdr3_nt: TGTGCCAGCAGCTTAGGAGGTAGCGGCGGATTCACTGAAGCTTTCTTT; cdr3_aa: CASSLGGSGGFTEAFF
j_call: TRBJ1-2; clone_size: NA; d_call: TRBD1; v_call: TRBV18; cdr3_nt: TGTGCCAGCTCACCGGACAGGGTTGGCTATGGCTACACCTTC; cdr3_aa: CASSPDRVGYGYTF
j_call: TRBJ2-2; clone_size: NA; d_call: TRBD1; v_call: TRBV6-6; cdr3_nt: TGTGCCAGCAGTTACTTGGGACAGGGGAGCACCGGGGAGCTGTTTTTT; cdr3_aa: CASSYLGQGSTGELFF
j_call: TRBJ1-2; clone_size: NA; d_call: NA; v_call: TRBV5-4; cdr3_nt: TGTGCCAGCAGCTATCCCCTACAGGGCGCTAGTGGCTACACCTTC; cdr3_aa: CASSYPLQGASGYTF
j_call: TRBJ1-2; clone_size: NA; d_call: NA; v_call: TRBV7-2; cdr3_nt: TGTGCCAGCAGCCTTGACAGGATGGGCGGCTACACCTTC; cdr3_aa: CASSLDRMGGYTF
j_call: TRBJ1-1; clone_size: NA; d_call: NA; v_call: TRBV11-3; cdr3_nt: TGTGCCAGCAGCCGCAGGGAGAACACTGAAGCTTTCTTT; cdr3_aa: CASSRRENTEAFF
j_call: TRBJ1-3; clone_size: NA; d_call: TRBD1; v_call: TRBV4-1; cdr3_nt: TGCGCCAGCAGCCAAGTTTTTGGGCACAGGGGGAGTGGAAACACCATATATTTT; cdr3_aa: CASSQVFGHRGSGNTIYF
j_call: TRBJ2-7; clone_size: NA; d_call: NA; v_call: TRBV19; cdr3_nt: TGTGCCAGTAGTCCCCGTCAGGGCAACTCCTACGAGCAGTACTTC; cdr3_aa: CASSPRQGNSYEQYF
j_call: TRBJ2-3; clone_size: NA; d_call: NA; v_call: TRBV5-1; cdr3_nt: TGCGCCAGCAGAGGGGCTAGCACAGATACGCAGTATTTT; cdr3_aa: CASRGASTDTQYF
j_call: TRBJ2-2; clone_size: once; d_call: NA; v_call: TRBV12-5; cdr3_nt: TGTGCTAGTGGTTTCGGCGCACCGAACACCGGGGAGCTGTTTTTT; cdr3_aa: CASGFGAPNTGELFF
j_call: TRBJ1-1; clone_size: NA; d_call: NA; v_call: TRBV7-7; cdr3_nt: TGTGCCAGCAGCCCATGGGAGAACACTGAAGCTTTCTTT; cdr3_aa: CASSPWENTEAFF